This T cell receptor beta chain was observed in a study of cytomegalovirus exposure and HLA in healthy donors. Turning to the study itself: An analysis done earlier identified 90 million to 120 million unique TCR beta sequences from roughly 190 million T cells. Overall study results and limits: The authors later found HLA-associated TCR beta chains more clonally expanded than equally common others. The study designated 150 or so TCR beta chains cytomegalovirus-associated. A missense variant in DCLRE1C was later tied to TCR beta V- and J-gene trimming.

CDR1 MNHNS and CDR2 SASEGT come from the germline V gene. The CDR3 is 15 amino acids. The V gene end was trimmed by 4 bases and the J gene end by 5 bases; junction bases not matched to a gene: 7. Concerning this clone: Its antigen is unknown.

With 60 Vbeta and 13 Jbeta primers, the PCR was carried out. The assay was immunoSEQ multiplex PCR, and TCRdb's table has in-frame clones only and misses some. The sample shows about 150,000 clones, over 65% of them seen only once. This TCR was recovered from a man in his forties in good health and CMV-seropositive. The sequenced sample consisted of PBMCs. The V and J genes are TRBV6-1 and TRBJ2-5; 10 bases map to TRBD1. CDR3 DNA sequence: TGTGCCAGCAGTGCTCGGGACAGGGGTGCGGAGACCCAGTACTTC. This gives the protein CASSARDRGAETQYF.